The T cell receptor beta chain described here comes from a study of CD8 T cells in Susac syndrome. This clonotype was seen just once. CDR1 is PRHDT and CDR2 is FYEKMQ in the germline V gene (reference sequence). Trimming stripped 3 bases from V and 0 bases from J, with 11 bases between. The CDR3 spans 15 residues. An input of roughly 0.5 to 1 ug of RNA was subjected to reverse transcription using random hexamers. From the immunoSEQ multiplex PCR reads, TCRdb called clonotypes with MiXCR, one entry per CDR3 protein. The profile shows hundreds of thousands of distinct CDR3 sequences, more than 80% of them singletons.

The chain recombines TRBV13 with TRBJ1-1; D unresolved. The sample consisted of CD8+ T cells from PBMCs. This receptor was identified in a human donor with multiple sclerosis. CDR3 in DNA: TGTGCCAGCAGCTTTGCTCCCGGGATGAACACTGAAGCTTTCTTT. Translating gives CASSFAPGMNTEAFF.